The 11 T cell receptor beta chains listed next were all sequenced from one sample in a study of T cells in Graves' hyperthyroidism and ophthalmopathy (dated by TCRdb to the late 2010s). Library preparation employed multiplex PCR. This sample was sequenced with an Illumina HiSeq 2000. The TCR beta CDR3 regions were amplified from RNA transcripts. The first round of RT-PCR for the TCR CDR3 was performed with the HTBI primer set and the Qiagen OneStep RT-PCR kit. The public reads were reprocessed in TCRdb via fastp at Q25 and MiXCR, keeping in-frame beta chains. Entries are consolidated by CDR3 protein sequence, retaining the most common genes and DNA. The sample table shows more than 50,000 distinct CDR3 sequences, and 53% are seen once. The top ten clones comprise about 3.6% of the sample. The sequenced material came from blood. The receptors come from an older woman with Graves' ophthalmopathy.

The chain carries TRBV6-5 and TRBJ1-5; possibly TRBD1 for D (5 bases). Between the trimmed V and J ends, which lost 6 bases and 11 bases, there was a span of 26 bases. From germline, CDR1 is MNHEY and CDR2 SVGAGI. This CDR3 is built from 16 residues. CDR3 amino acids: CASSPSIGGYVETQHF. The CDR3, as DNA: TGTGCCAGCAGCCCCTCAATCGGGGGGTATGTTGAGACCCAGCATTTT.

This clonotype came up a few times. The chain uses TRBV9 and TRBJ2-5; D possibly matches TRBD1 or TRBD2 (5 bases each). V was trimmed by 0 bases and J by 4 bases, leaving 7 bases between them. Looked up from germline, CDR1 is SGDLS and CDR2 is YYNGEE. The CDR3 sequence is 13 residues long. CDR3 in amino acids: CASSVGGLETQYF. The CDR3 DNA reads TGTGCCAGCAGCGTAGGGGGGTTAGAGACCCAGTACTTC.

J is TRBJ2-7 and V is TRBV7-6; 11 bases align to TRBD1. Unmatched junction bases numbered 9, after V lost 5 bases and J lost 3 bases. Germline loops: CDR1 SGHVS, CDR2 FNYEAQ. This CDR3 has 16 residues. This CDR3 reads CASSVSTGTGGYEQYF. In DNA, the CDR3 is TGTGCCAGCAGCGTCTCAACCGGGACAGGGGGCTACGAGCAGTACTTC.

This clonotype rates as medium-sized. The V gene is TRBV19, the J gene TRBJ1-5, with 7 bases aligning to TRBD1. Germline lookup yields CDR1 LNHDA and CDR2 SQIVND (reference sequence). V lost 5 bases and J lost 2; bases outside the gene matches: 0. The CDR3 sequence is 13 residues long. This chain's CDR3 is CASSGTGNQPQHF. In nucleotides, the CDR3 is TGTGCCAGTAGTGGGACAGGCAATCAGCCCCAGCATTTT.

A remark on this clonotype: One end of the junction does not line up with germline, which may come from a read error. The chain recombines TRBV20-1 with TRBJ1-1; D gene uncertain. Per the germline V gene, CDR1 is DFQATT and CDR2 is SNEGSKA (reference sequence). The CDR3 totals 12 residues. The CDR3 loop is CSARGGVTEACF. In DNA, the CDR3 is TGCAGTGCTAGAGGCGGGGTTACCGAAGCTTGCTTT.

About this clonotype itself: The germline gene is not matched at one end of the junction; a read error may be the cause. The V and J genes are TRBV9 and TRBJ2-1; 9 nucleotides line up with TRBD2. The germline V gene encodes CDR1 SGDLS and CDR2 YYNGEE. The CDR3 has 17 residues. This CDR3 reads CASSAGGGRAGYDEQFF. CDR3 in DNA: TGTGCCAGCAGCGCAGGCGGCGGGAGGGCCGGCTACGATGAGCAGTTCTTC. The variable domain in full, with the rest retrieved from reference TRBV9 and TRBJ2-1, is DSGVTQTPKHLITATGQRVTLRCSPRSGDLSVYWYQQSLDQGLQFLIQYYNGEERAKGNILERFSAQQFPDLHSELNLSSLELGDSALYFCASSAGGGRAGYDEQFFGPGTRLTVL.

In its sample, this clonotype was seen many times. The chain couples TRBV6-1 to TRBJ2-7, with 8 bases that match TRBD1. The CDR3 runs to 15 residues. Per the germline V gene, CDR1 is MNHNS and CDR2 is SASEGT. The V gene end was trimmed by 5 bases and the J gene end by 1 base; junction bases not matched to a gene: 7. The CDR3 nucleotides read TGTGCCAGCAGTTTTACCCAGGGGGCATCCTACGAGCAGTACTTC. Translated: CASSFTQGASYEQYF.

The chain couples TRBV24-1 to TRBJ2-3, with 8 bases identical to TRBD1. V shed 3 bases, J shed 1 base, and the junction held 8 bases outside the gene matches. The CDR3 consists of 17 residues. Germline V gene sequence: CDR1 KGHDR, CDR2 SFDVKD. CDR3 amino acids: CATSDDAGGVGTDTQYF. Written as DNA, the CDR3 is TGTGCCACCAGTGATGATGCAGGGGGCGTCGGCACAGATACGCAGTATTTT.

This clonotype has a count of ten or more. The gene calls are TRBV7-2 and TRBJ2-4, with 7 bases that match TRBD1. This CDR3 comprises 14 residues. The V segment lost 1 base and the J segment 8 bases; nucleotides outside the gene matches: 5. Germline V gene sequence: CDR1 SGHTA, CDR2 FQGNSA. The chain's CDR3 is CASSLEQGLDIQYF. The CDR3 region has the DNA TGTGCCAGCAGCTTAGAACAGGGGTTAGACATTCAGTACTTC.

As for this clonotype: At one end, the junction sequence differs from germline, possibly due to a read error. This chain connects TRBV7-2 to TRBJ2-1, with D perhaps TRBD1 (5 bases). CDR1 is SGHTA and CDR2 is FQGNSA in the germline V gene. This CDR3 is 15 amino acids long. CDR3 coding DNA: TGTGCCAGCAGCTTAAACGCAGGGTCCTACAATGTGCAGTTCTTC. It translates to CASSLNAGSYNVQFF.

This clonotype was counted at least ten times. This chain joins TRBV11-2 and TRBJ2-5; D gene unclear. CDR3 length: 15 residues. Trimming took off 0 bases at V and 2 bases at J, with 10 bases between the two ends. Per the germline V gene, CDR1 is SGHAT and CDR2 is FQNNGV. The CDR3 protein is CASSLDSVGQETQYF. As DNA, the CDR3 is TGTGCCAGCAGCTTAGATTCCGTTGGGCAAGAGACCCAGTACTTC.